Below are 10 T cell receptor beta chains sequenced from a single sample in a study of graft-versus-host responses after intestinal transplantation (dated by TCRdb to the early 2020s). The sample's time point label, in plain terms: cells obtained before transplantation from donor or recipient. Library creation used the immunoSEQ multiplex PCR assay. Held by TCRdb, this immuneACCESS table contains in-frame sequences only and omits some clones. Under half of the omission traces to an unresolved V gene where checked; the cause of the rest is unknown. Here the sample has around 95,000 clones; about 90% occur a single time. About 0.93% of the sample lies in the top ten. The antigens for these receptors are not known. Specimen: unstimulated CD4+ T cells sorted from spleen or lymph node cells, collected before transplant. The receptors were gathered from a human donor who was the organ donor for an intestinal transplant.

V is TRBV5-6 and J is TRBJ2-5; 9 bases are a match to TRBD2. The CDR3 sequence is 15 residues long. Germline V gene data show CDR1 as SGHDT and CDR2 as YYEEEE. V gave up 1 base and J gave up 4 bases; unmatched junction bases: 5. The DNA of the CDR3 is TGTGCCAGCAGCTTGCTGGCGGGGGGGCGAGAGACCCAGTACTTC. Its protein is CASSLLAGGRETQYF.

This clone was seen just once. The chain uses TRBV14 and TRBJ2-4, with 8 bases that match TRBD1. After removal of 4 bases from V and 0 bases from J, the junction contained 11 bases not matched to a gene. Germline-derived CDR1 and CDR2 are SGHDN and FVKESK. This CDR3 has 18 amino acids. CDR3 DNA: TGTGCCAGCAGCCGCCCGGGACAGGCGATCGTAGCCAAAAACATTCAGTACTTC. Translated: CASSRPGQAIVAKNIQYF.

The chain recombines TRBV19 with TRBJ1-1, with D possibly matching TRBD1 (6 bases). V gave up 6 bases and J gave up 0 bases, with 14 bases separating them. There are 15 residues in the CDR3. In germline, CDR1 is LNHDA, CDR2 SQIVND (reference sequence). This CDR3 reads CASSRGGPMNTEAFF. Written as DNA, the CDR3 is TGTGCCAGTAGCCGTGGGGGGCCAATGAACACTGAAGCTTTCTTT.

The rearrangement uses TRBV18 and TRBJ1-3; 9 nucleotides line up with TRBD1. V was pared by 5 bases and J by 1 base, with 0 bases of the junction left unmatched. There are 14 residues in the CDR3. The germline gives CDR1 KGHSH, CDR2 LQKENI. CDR3 amino acids: CASSGTGSGNTIYF. The CDR3, as DNA: TGTGCCAGCTCAGGGACAGGGTCTGGAAACACCATATATTTT.

V and J are TRBV21-1 and TRBJ2-1; no check of the table's D call, TRBD1, against the DNA was made. TRBV21-1 is noted as a pseudogene. The CDR3 spans 12 residues. Here the CDR3 reads CASSGPYNEQFF. The CDR3 DNA is TGTGCCAGCAGCGGCCCCTACAATGAGCAGTTCTTC.

CDR3 region: CASSYSPGTGELFF. The CDR3 DNA sequence: TGTGCCAGCAGTTACTCGCCGGGAACCGGGGAGCTGTTTTTT. This chain connects TRBV6-5 to TRBJ2-2; a possible D gene is TRBD2 (5 bases). CDR1 MNHEY and CDR2 SVGAGI come from the germline V gene. CDR3 size: 14 residues. V lost 0 bases and J lost 5, with 7 bases in between.

V gene TRBV6-1 combines with J gene TRBJ1-3, with D maybe TRBD1 (5 bases). V lost 1 base to trimming and J lost 4 bases, with 8 bases between them. Germline V CDR1 and CDR2: MNHNS, SASEGT. CDR3 length: 14 amino acids. DNA of the CDR3: TGTGCCAGCAGTGAAGTAGAGGGGGGAAACACCATATATTTT. Encoded protein: CASSEVEGGNTIYF.

V gene TRBV19 combines with J gene TRBJ2-7; 7 nucleotides agree with TRBD1. The germline CDR1 and CDR2 sequences are LNHDA and SQIVND (reference sequence). The CDR3 is 17 residues long. Trimming took 7 bases from V and 0 from J; bases not matched to a gene: 15. The CDR3 nucleotides read TGTGCCAGTACCCGCTACGGGCGACAGGGCAACTCCTACGAGCAGTACTTC. It translates to CASTRYGRQGNSYEQYF.

CDR3 loop: CASSQEYLSTGANVLTF. The CDR3 DNA follows: TGTGCCAGCAGCCAAGAATACCTTTCGACTGGGGCCAACGTCCTGACTTTC. The chain is built from TRBV4-2 and TRBJ2-6; D unresolved. V was trimmed by 0 bases and J by 2 bases, leaving 11 bases between them. There are 17 residues in the CDR3. CDR1 and CDR2 (germline): LGHNA, YNFKEQ.

As for this clone: Other nucleotide sequences in the sample specify the same CDR3. The CDR3 reads CASSVEGGTEAFF. The DNA of the CDR3 is TGTGCCAGCAGCGTAGAGGGAGGCACTGAAGCTTTCTTT. This chain connects TRBV9 to TRBJ1-1, with no clear D. CDR1 and CDR2 (germline): SGDLS, YYNGEE. CDR3 length equals 13 residues. Trimming left V 0 bases short and J 4 bases short, with 7 bases between.